The rows below give T cell receptor beta chains drawn from one sample of a study of Graves' ophthalmopathy and Graves' hyperthyroidism. TCRdb processed the multiplex PCR reads anew with MiXCR; each CDR3 protein has one entry. The sample carries almost 750,000 distinct CDR3 sequences, 40% recorded once. The specimen sequenced was peripheral blood. The source of these receptors is an adult man with Graves' ophthalmopathy. Each CDR3 is given with its conserved first and last residue. The D gene is left open where the match is weak. The size entry is marked missing in some rows and otherwise reads once, few, many or a size class.

cdr3_aa,cdr3_nt,clone_size,j_call,d_call,v_call
CASSSGAKAYEQYF,TGTGCCAGCAGCTCCGGGGCTAAAGCCTACGAGCAGTACTTC,few,TRBJ2-7,-,TRBV11-2
CAISEGSSPLHF,TGTGCCATCAGTGAGGGTAGCTCACCCCTCCACTTT,few,TRBJ1-6,-,TRBV10-3
CASSQGGPQNYGYTF,TGCGCCAGCAGCCAAGGAGGACCCCAGAACTATGGCTACACCTTC,-,TRBJ1-2,-,TRBV7-9
CASSGGTEPNTGELFF,TGTGCCAGTAGTGGAGGGACAGAGCCGAACACCGGGGAGCTGTTTTTT,-,TRBJ2-2,-,TRBV19
CASSIGRGRAEAFF,TGTGCCAGTAGTATAGGCAGGGGAAGGGCTGAAGCTTTCTTT,-,TRBJ1-1,-,TRBV19
CASSSGIDSFF,TGTGCCAGCAGCTCCGGGATCGACTCTTTCTTT,many,TRBJ1-1,-,TRBV7-9
CASRGIGGANVLTF,TGTGCCAGCAGAGGTATTGGAGGGGCCAACGTCCTGACTTTC,few,TRBJ2-6,-,TRBV6-6
CASRSTGFNSPLHF,TGTGCCAGCAGGTCGACAGGGTTTAATTCACCCCTCCACTTT,many,TRBJ1-6,TRBD1,TRBV12-3/TRBV12-4
CASSASVWETQYF,TGTGCCAGCAGTGCTAGCGTGTGGGAGACCCAGTACTTC,-,TRBJ2-5,-,TRBV9
CASGTKQGMNQPQHF,TGTGCCAGCGGGACAAAACAGGGGATGAATCAGCCCCAGCATTTT,many,TRBJ1-5,TRBD1,TRBV2
CASSLLQGTGELFF,TGCGCCAGCAGCTTGCTCCAGGGCACCGGGGAGCTGTTTTTT,many,TRBJ2-2,-,TRBV5-1
CAISVRDRDYEQPQHF,TGTGCCATCAGTGTCCGGGACAGGGACTACGAGCAGCCCCAGCATTTT,few,TRBJ1-5,TRBD1,TRBV24-1
CSAGQGTRTEAFF,TGCAGCGCGGGACAGGGGACGAGGACTGAAGCTTTCTTT,-,TRBJ1-1,TRBD1,TRBV29-1
CASSGTGDGELFF,TGTGCCAGCAGCGGGACAGGGGACGGGGAGCTGTTTTTT,-,TRBJ2-2,TRBD1,TRBV7-2
CATSRSRDRGREQYF,TGTGCCACCAGCAGATCCCGGGACAGGGGGCGCGAGCAGTACTTC,many,TRBJ2-7,TRBD1,TRBV15
CSVEDWGRQYF,TGCAGCGTTGAAGATTGGGGAAGGCAGTACTTC,many,TRBJ2-5,-,TRBV29-1
CASSIAAGGDYGYTF,TGTGCCAGTAGTATAGCTGCAGGGGGCGACTATGGCTACACCTTC,-,TRBJ1-2,TRBD1,TRBV19
CSARSEINQETQYF,TGCAGTGCTAGGTCGGAAATAAACCAAGAGACCCAGTACTTC,few,TRBJ2-5,-,TRBV20-1
CASSQVRGFEQYF,TGCGCCAGCAGCCAAGTTCGGGGGTTCGAGCAGTACTTC,-,TRBJ2-7,-,TRBV7-9
CATSDTTGAPYEQYF,TGTGCCACCAGTGATACGACAGGGGCCCCCTACGAGCAGTACTTC,few,TRBJ2-7,TRBD1,TRBV24-1
CASSLGGRTDTQYF,TGTGCCAGCAGCTTAGGTGGTCGCACAGATACGCAGTATTTT,-,TRBJ2-3,-,TRBV7-2
CASSLDVGSRSYGYTF,TGCGCCAGCAGCTTGGATGTCGGCTCACGCTCCTATGGCTACACCTTC,-,TRBJ1-2,-,TRBV7-2
CASRVQTGIEQYF,TGTGCCAGCAGGGTACAGACAGGGATCGAGCAGTACTTC,-,TRBJ2-7,TRBD1,TRBV28
CSARTGGVGEQYF,TGCAGTGCTAGGACGGGAGGGGTCGGAGAGCAGTACTTC,few,TRBJ2-7,TRBD2,TRBV20-1
CSARGRIRANYGYTF,TGCAGTGCTAGAGGCAGAATTCGAGCTAACTATGGCTACACCTTC,few,TRBJ1-2,-,TRBV20-1